This T cell receptor (beta chain) came from a study of blood T cells in healthy people across ages. On this clonotype: What it binds is unknown.

Study observations and caveats: Estimated diversity across one million T cells was deemed an underestimate.

Next came a second PCR, run for about 7 to 12 cycles, which used a sample-barcoded 5' primer along with a J-beta primer mix. The template-switch adaptor was a 5' adaptor with 12 random nucleotides. It tagged each cDNA molecule. TCRdb analysed the 5' RACE reads with MiXCR anew, one entry per CDR3 protein. The repertoire holds hundreds of thousands of distinct CDR3 sequences, with more than 45% as singletons. The CDR3 is 17 amino acids. Sequenced input: blood. The chain has TRBV21-1 and TRBJ2-5; the table assigns TRBD1, which was not confirmed against the DNA. TRBV21-1 is reported as a pseudogene. This clonotype was sampled from a man between 25 and 39 years old in good health. The CDR3 loop reads CASKRSSGQPKEETQYF. The CDR3 nucleotides read TGTGCCAGCAAAAGGTCCAGTGGGCAACCCAAGGAAGAGACCCAGTACTTC.